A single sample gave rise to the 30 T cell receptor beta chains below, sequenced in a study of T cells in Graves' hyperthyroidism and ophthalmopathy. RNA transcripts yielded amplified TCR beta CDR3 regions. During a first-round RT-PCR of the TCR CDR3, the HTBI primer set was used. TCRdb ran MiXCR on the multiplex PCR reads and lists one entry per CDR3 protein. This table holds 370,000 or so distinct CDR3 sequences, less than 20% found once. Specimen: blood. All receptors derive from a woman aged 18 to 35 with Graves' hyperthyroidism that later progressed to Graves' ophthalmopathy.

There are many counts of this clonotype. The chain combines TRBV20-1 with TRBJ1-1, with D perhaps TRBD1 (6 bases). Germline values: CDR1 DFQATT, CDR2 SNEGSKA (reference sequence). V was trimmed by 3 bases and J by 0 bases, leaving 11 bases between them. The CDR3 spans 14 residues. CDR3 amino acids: CSASTGHLNTEAFF. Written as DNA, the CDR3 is TGCAGTGCTAGTACGGGACACCTGAACACTGAAGCTTTCTTT.

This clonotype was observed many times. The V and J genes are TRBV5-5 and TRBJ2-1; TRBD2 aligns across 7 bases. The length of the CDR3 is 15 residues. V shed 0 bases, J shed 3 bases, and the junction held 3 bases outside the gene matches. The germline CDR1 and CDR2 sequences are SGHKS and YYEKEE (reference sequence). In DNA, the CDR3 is TGTGCCAGCAGCTTGGCTAGCGGACTCTACAATGAGCAGTTCTTC. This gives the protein CASSLASGLYNEQFF. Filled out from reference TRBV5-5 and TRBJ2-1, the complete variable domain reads DAGVTQSPTHLIKTRGQQVTLRCSPISGHKSVSWYQQVLGQGPQFIFQYYEKEERGRGNFPDRFSARQFPNYSSELNVNALLLGDSALYLCASSLASGLYNEQFFGPGTRLTVL.

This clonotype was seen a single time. This CDR3 reads CAISFPASTDTQYF. The DNA for the CDR3 is TGTGCCATCAGTTTCCCCGCGAGCACAGATACGCAGTATTTT. The chain recombines TRBV10-3 with TRBJ2-3; D uncertain. The CDR3 length is 14 residues. Germline loops: CDR1 ENHRY, CDR2 SYGVKD. V was pared by 5 bases and J by 0 bases, with 9 bases between.

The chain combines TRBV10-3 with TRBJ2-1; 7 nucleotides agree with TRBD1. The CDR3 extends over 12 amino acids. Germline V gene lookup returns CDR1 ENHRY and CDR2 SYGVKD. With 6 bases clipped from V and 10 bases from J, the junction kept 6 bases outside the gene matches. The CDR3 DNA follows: TGTGCCATCAGCGGGACAGCTAACGAGCAGTTCTTC. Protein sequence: CAISGTANEQFF.

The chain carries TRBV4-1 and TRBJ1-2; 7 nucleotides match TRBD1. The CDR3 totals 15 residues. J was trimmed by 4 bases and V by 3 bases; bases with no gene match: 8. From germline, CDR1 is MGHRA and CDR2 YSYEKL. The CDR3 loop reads CASSQGDRAFYGYTF. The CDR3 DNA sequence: TGCGCCAGCAGCCAGGGTGACAGGGCCTTCTATGGCTACACCTTC.

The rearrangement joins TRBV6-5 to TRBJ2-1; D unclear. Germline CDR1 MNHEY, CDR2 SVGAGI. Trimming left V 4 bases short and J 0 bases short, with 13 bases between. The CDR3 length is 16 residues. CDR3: CASSSSGFPSYNEQFF. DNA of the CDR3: TGTGCCAGCAGTTCCTCTGGCTTTCCCTCCTACAATGAGCAGTTCTTC.

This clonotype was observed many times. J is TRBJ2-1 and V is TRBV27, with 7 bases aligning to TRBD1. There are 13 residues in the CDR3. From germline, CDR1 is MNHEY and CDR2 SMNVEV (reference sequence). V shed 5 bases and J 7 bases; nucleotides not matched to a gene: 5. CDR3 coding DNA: TGTGCCAGCAGTCCGGACAGGAAAAATGAGCAGTTCTTC. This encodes CASSPDRKNEQFF.

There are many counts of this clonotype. The CDR3 region is CASSPDRDYPRGEQFF. CDR3 coding DNA: TGTGCCAGCAGCCCAGACAGGGACTACCCGCGGGGTGAGCAGTTCTTC. The chain joins TRBV2 to TRBJ2-1, with D perhaps matching TRBD1 or TRBD2 (7 bases each). This CDR3 spans 16 amino acids. Per the germline V gene, CDR1 is SNHLY and CDR2 is FYNNEI. The V end lost 6 bases, the J end lost 9 bases, and 24 bases lay between the germline ends.

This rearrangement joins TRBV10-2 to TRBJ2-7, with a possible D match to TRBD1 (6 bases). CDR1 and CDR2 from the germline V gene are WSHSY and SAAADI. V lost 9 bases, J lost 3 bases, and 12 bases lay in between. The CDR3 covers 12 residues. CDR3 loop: CASRDMDYEQYF. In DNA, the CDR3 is TGCGCCAGTCGGGACATGGACTACGAGCAGTACTTC.

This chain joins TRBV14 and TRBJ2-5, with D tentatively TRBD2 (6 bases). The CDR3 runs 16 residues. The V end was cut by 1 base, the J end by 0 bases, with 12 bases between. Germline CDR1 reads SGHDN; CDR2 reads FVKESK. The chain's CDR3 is CASSQGGGEHQETQYF. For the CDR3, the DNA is TGTGCCAGCAGCCAAGGGGGCGGGGAACACCAAGAGACCCAGTACTTC.

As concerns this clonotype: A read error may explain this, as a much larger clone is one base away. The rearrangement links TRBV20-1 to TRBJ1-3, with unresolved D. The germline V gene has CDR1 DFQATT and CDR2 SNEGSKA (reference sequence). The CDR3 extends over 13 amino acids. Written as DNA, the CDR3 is TGCAGTGCGAAAGCCCGAAACAGAAACACCATACATTTT. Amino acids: CSAKARNRNTIHF.

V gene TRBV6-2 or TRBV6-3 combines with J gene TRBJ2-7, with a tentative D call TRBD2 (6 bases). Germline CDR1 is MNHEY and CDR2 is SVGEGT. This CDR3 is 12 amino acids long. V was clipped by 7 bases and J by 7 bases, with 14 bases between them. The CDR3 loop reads CASTETRGEQYF. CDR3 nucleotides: TGTGCCAGCACCGAAACCCGGGGGGAGCAGTACTTC.

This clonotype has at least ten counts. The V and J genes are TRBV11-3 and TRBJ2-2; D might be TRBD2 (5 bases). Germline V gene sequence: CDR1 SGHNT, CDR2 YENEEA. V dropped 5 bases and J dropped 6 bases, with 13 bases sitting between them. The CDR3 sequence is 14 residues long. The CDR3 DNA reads TGTGCCAGCAGCACATCTAGCCTTCCCGGGGAGCTGTTTTTT. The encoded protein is CASSTSSLPGELFF.

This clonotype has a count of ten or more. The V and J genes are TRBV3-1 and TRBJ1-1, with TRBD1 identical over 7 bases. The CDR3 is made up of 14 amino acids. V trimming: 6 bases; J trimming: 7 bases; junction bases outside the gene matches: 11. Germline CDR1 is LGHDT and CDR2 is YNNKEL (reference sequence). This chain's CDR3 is CASRVGQEFGEAFF. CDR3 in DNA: TGTGCCAGCAGGGTCGGACAGGAATTCGGTGAAGCTTTCTTT.

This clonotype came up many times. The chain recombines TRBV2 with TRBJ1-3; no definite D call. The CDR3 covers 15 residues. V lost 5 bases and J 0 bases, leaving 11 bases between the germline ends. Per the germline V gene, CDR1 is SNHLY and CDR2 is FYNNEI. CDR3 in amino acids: CASSIDPRSGNTIYF. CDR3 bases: TGTGCCAGCAGTATTGACCCCCGCTCTGGAAACACCATATATTTT.

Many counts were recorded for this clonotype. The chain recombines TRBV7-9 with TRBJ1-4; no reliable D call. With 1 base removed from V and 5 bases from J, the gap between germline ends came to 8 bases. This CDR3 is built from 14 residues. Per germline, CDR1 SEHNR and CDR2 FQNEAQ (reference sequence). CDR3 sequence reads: CASSLVGGNEKLFF. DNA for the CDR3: TGTGCCAGCAGCTTAGTAGGAGGGAATGAAAAACTGTTTTTT.

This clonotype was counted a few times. The CDR3 sequence is CSAGPVLAGGSKYF. The CDR3 nucleotides are TGCAGTGCTGGTCCCGTGCTAGCGGGGGGCAGTAAGTACTTC. The chain combines TRBV20-1 with TRBJ2-5, with 11 positions matching TRBD2. After removal of 5 bases from V and 12 bases from J, the junction contained 14 bases not matched to a gene. The germline V gene has CDR1 DFQATT and CDR2 SNEGSKA (reference sequence). The CDR3 is 14 residues long.

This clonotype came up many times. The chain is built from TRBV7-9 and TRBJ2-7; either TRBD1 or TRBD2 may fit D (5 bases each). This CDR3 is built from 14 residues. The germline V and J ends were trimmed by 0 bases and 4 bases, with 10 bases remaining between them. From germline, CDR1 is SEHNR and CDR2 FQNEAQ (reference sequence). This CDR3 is CASSLAGTVYEQYF. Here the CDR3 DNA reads TGTGCCAGCAGCTTAGCTGGGACGGTGTACGAGCAGTACTTC.

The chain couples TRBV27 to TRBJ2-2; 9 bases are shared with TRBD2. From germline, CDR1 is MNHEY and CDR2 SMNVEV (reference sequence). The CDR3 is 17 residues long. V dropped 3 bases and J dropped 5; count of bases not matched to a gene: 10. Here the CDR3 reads CASSLLSGRLGTGELFF. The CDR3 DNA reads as TGTGCCAGCAGTTTGCTTAGCGGGAGACTAGGGACCGGGGAGCTGTTTTTT.

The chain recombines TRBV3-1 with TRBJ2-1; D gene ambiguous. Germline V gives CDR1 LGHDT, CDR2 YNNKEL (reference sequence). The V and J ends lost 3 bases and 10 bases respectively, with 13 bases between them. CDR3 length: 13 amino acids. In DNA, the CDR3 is TGTGCCAGCAGCCAGATTATATACGACGAGCAGTTCTTC. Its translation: CASSQIIYDEQFF.

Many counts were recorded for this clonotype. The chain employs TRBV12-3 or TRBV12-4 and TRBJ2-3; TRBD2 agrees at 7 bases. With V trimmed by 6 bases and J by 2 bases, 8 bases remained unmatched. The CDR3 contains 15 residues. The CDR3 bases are TGTGCCAGCAGGCCCCCTAGCGGCCCCACAGATACGCAGTATTTT. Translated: CASRPPSGPTDTQYF.

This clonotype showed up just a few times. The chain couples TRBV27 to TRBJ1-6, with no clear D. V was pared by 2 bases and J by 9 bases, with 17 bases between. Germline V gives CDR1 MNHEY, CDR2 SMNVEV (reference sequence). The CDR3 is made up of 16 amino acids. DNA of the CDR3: TGTGCCAGCAGTTTAGGTGCCGGTGACGATGCTTCACCCCTCCACTTT. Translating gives CASSLGAGDDASPLHF.

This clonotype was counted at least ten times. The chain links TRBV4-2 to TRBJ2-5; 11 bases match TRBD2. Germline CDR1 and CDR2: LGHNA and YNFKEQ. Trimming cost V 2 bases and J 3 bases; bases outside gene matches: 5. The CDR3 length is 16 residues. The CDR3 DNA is TGTGCCAGCAGCCAATACCTAGCGGGAGGTGAAGAGACCCAGTACTTC. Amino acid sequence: CASSQYLAGGEETQYF.

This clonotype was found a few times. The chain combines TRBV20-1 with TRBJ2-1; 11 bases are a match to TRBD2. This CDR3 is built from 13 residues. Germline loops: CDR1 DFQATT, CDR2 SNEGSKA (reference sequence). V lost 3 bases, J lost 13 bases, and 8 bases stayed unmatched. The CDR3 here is CSARAPGLAVQFF. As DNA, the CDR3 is TGCAGTGCTAGGGCCCCGGGACTAGCGGTCCAGTTCTTC.

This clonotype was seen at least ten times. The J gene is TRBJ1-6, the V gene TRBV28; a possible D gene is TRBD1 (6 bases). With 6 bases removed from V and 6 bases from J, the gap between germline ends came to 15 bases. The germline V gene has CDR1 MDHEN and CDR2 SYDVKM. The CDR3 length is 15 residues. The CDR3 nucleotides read TGTGCCAGCAGCCGACAGGAGAAGGTTAATTCACCCCTCCACTTT. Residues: CASSRQEKVNSPLHF.

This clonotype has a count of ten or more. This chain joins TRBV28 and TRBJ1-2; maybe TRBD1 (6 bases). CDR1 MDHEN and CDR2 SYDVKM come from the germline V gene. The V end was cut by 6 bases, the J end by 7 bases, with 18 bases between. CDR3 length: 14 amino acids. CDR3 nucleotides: TGTGCCAGCAGCCGGTCCGGGACATCCAGTGGCTACACCTTC. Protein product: CASSRSGTSSGYTF.

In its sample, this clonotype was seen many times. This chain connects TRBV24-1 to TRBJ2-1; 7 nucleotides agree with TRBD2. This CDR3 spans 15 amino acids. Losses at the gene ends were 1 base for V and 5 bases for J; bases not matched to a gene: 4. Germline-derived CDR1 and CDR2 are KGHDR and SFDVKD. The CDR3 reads CATSDFRDYDNEQFF. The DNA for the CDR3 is TGTGCCACCAGTGATTTTAGGGACTACGACAATGAGCAGTTCTTC.

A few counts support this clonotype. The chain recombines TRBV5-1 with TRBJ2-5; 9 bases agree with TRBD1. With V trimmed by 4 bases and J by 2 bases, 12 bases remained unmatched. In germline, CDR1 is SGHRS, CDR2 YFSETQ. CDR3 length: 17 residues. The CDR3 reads CASSGGQGFPFQETQYF. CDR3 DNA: TGCGCCAGCAGCGGGGGACAGGGTTTTCCCTTTCAAGAGACCCAGTACTTC.

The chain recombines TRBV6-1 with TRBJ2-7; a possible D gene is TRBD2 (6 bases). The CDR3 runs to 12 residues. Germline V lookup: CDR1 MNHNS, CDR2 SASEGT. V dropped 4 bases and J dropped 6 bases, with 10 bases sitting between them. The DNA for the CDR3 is TGTGCCAGCAGTGGACTAGTCGCCGAGCAGTACTTC. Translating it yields CASSGLVAEQYF.

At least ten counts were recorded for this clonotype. CDR3 sequence reads: CASSLAGGVADTQYF. CDR3 in DNA: TGCGCCAGCAGCCTAGCGGGAGGTGTGGCAGATACGCAGTATTTT. V gene TRBV5-1 combines with J gene TRBJ2-3, with 11 positions matching TRBD2. CDR1 is SGHRS, CDR2 YFSETQ, per germline. V gave up 4 bases and J gave up 4 bases; unmatched junction bases: 5. This CDR3 region has 15 residues.